This TCR beta chain appears in the sequencing data of a study of blood T cells in healthy people across ages. Study information: When template switching was applied, about one barcoded beta molecule was captured per two T cells.

The second PCR ran roughly 7 to 11 cycles with a sample-barcoded 5' primer and J-beta primers. TCRdb ran MiXCR on the 5' RACE reads and lists one entry per CDR3 protein. The data show around 1,800,000 distinct CDR3 sequences, 39% seen once. Trimming stripped 2 bases from V and 2 bases from J, with 12 bases between. CDR1 and CDR2 from the germline V gene are SEHNR and FQNEAQ (reference sequence). The CDR3 loop spans 15 amino acids. The sample comprised blood. This chain joins TRBV7-9 and TRBJ1-1, with unresolved D. The TCR comes from a human donor in good health. The CDR3 spells CASSLSGRINTEAFF. The CDR3 DNA reads TGTGCCAGCAGCTTATCAGGCAGGATTAACACTGAAGCTTTCTTT. The variable domain in full, with the rest retrieved from reference TRBV7-9 and TRBJ1-1, is DTGVSQNPRHKITKRGQNVTFRCDPISEHNRLYWYRQTLGQGPEFLTYFQNEAQLEKSRLLSDRFSAERPKGSFSTLEIQRTEQGDSAMYLCASSLSGRINTEAFFGQGTRLTVV.